These T cell receptor beta chains were read from a single sample in a study of beta chain features in type 1 diabetes. Clones were read by immunoSEQ multiplex PCR, and TCRdb kept only the in-frame ones, dropping some. Here the sample spans some 410,000 clones, about 10% being singletons. Sequencing used naive CD4+ T cells from blood. The receptors were sampled from a woman between 18 and 30 years old in good health. The CDR3 runs from the conserved cysteine through the conserved F or W. D genes are given only for firm matches. Some rows mark clone size as missing; the rest say once, few, many or name a class of expanded clone.

abundance,j_gene,d_gene,v_gene,CDR3aa,CDR3nt
NA,TRBJ2-1,NA,TRBV7-2,CASSLELLYNEQFF,TGTGCCAGCAGCTTAGAACTCCTCTACAATGAGCAGTTCTTC
NA,TRBJ2-1,TRBD2,TRBV10-3,CAISDPSGSYNEQFF,TGTGCGATCAGTGACCCTAGCGGCTCTTACAATGAGCAGTTCTTC
few,TRBJ2-7,NA,TRBV11-1,CASSLNRGYEQYF,TGTGCCAGCAGCTTAAATCGGGGCTACGAGCAGTACTTC
many,TRBJ2-5,NA,TRBV29-1,CSVEDSSEWETQYF,TGCAGCGTTGAAGATTCAAGCGAGTGGGAGACCCAGTACTTC
few,TRBJ2-1,TRBD1,TRBV19,CASTSGGNFYNEQFF,TGTGCCAGTACCTCAGGGGGTAACTTCTACAATGAGCAGTTCTTC
NA,TRBJ2-1,TRBD2,TRBV9,CASSETSGRNEQFF,TGTGCCAGCAGCGAAACTAGCGGGAGAAATGAGCAGTTCTTC
NA,TRBJ2-1,TRBD2,TRBV15,CATSRVSGRGDEQFF,TGTGCCACCAGCCGAGTTAGCGGGAGGGGGGATGAGCAGTTCTTC
few,TRBJ2-1,TRBD1,TRBV29-1,CSAAGGYNEQFF,TGCAGCGCGGCAGGGGGATACAATGAGCAGTTCTTC
few,TRBJ2-7,NA,TRBV27,CASRPMGGASYEQYF,TGTGCCAGCAGGCCGATGGGGGGGGCTTCCTACGAGCAGTACTTC
few,TRBJ1-2,NA,TRBV20-1,CSAYRANGYTF,TGCAGTGCCTACAGGGCTAACGGCTACACCTTC
NA,TRBJ1-2,NA,TRBV4-1,CASSQDRGYPFGYTF,TGCGCCAGCAGCCAAGATCGGGGGTACCCTTTTGGCTACACCTTC
few,TRBJ2-7,TRBD2,TRBV7-9,CASSSFPAGPNYEQYF,TGTGCCAGCAGCTCATTTCCAGCGGGGCCCAACTACGAGCAGTACTTC
NA,TRBJ2-4,NA,TRBV7-2,CASSAPGLYIQYF,TGTGCCAGCAGCGCCCCGGGACTTTACATTCAGTACTTC
NA,TRBJ2-1,TRBD2,TRBV10-3,CAIGQREIYNEQFF,TGTGCCATCGGTCAGCGGGAGATCTACAATGAGCAGTTCTTC
NA,TRBJ1-5,NA,TRBV7-2,CASRKRAGQPQHF,TGTGCCAGCCGGAAACGGGCGGGTCAGCCCCAGCATTTT
NA,TRBJ1-1,NA,TRBV30,CAWTSRRTTNTEAFF,TGTGCCTGGACGTCAAGGAGGACGACGAACACTGAAGCTTTCTTT
few,TRBJ1-4,NA,TRBV7-2,CASSLFPGADEKLFF,TGTGCCAGCAGCTTATTCCCGGGGGCGGATGAAAAACTGTTTTTT
few,TRBJ2-1,NA,TRBV5-4,CASSAKQGNNEQFF,TGTGCCAGCAGCGCGAAACAGGGCAACAATGAGCAGTTCTTC
NA,TRBJ2-5,TRBD2,TRBV28,CASRKPGGETQYF,TGTGCCAGCAGGAAACCCGGGGGGGAGACCCAGTACTTC
few,TRBJ2-1,NA,TRBV5-6,CASSAVIGPRTNEQFF,TGTGCCAGCAGTGCCGTAATAGGTCCCCGAACTAATGAGCAGTTCTTC
few,TRBJ2-5,NA,TRBV2,CASTRYQETQYF,TGTGCCAGCACCAGGTACCAAGAGACCCAGTACTTC
NA,TRBJ1-3,NA,TRBV13,CASSSPSIYF,TGTGCCAGCAGCTCTCCTTCCATATATTTT
NA,TRBJ1-2,NA,TRBV20-1,CSARNHFGYTF,TGCAGTGCCAGAAATCATTTTGGCTACACCTTC
few,TRBJ2-7,TRBD2,TRBV18,CASSPRAGSSYEQYF,TGTGCCAGCTCACCACGAGCGGGATCTTCCTACGAGCAGTACTTC
few,TRBJ1-6,TRBD1,TRBV4-1,CASSQGQGFSYNSPLHF,TGCGCCAGCAGCCAAGGACAGGGCTTCTCCTATAATTCACCCCTCCACTTT
few,TRBJ2-3,NA,TRBV7-8,CASSLGVSDTQYF,TGTGCCAGCAGCTTAGGGGTCTCAGATACGCAGTATTTT
few,TRBJ2-1,TRBD2,TRBV6-5,CASRPGLAQYEQFF,TGTGCCAGCAGGCCGGGACTAGCTCAGTATGAGCAGTTCTTC
NA,TRBJ1-1,NA,TRBV29-1,CSVVGGGLTEAFF,TGCAGCGTTGTAGGGGGAGGTCTCACTGAAGCTTTCTTT
NA,TRBJ2-4,NA,TRBV2,CASSDLDIQYF,TGTGCCAGCAGTGACCTAGACATTCAGTACTTC
few,TRBJ2-1,NA,TRBV28,CASSLRGEQFF,TGTGCCAGCAGTTTGCGGGGTGAGCAGTTCTTC
NA,TRBJ2-1,NA,TRBV12-5,CASGPQGRSRSEQFF,TGTGCTAGTGGTCCTCAGGGGCGATCTCGATCGGAGCAGTTCTTC
few,TRBJ1-2,NA,TRBV29-1,CSVVTGSDSNGYTF,TGCAGCGTTGTCACAGGGAGCGATTCTAATGGCTACACCTTC
few,TRBJ2-7,TRBD1,TRBV23-1,CASSQNGTGGHSSGISYEQYF,TGCGCCAGCAGTCAAAACGGGACAGGGGGTCACAGTTCGGGAATCTCCTACGAGCAGTACTTC
NA,TRBJ2-5,NA,TRBV18,CATNTDRQETQYF,TGTGCCACCAACACGGACAGACAAGAGACCCAGTACTTC
NA,TRBJ2-1,NA,TRBV5-1,CASRVGGVEQFF,TGCGCCAGCAGAGTGGGTGGGGTTGAGCAGTTCTTC
NA,TRBJ2-1,TRBD2,TRBV7-3,CASSTTSGRATYNEQFF,TGTGCCAGCAGCACGACTAGCGGGAGGGCCACGTACAATGAGCAGTTCTTC
NA,TRBJ1-1,NA,TRBV7-2,CASSLVGGKNTEAFF,TGTGCCAGCAGCTTAGTGGGGGGGAAGAACACTGAAGCTTTCTTT
NA,TRBJ1-2,TRBD1,TRBV29-1,CSAGDRGSRVGYTF,TGCAGCGCGGGGGACAGGGGGTCTAGGGTTGGCTACACCTTC
NA,TRBJ1-2,NA,TRBV4-2,CASSQAFPENYTF,TGTGCCAGCAGCCAAGCTTTTCCAGAAAATTACACCTTC
once,TRBJ2-7,TRBD1,TRBV14,CASSQQYRGRAYEQYF,TGTGCCAGCAGCCAGCAATACAGGGGGCGGGCCTACGAGCAGTACTTC
NA,TRBJ1-2,NA,TRBV4-3,CASSQDWQGSTYGYTF,TGCGCCAGCAGCCAAGATTGGCAGGGGTCTACGTATGGCTACACCTTC
NA,TRBJ2-3,TRBD1,TRBV4-1,CASSQGPETGGDTQYF,TGCGCCAGCAGCCAGGGCCCGGAGACAGGGGGGGATACGCAGTATTTT
few,TRBJ2-2,NA,TRBV11-3,CASSRATGELFF,TGTGCCAGCAGTCGAGCCACCGGGGAGCTGTTTTTT
NA,TRBJ1-3,NA,TRBV5-1,CASSLGTASGNTIYF,TGCGCCAGCAGCTTGGGGACAGCCTCTGGAAACACCATATATTTT